This passage covers 25 T cell receptor beta chains from one sample sequenced in a study of T cell responses to AZD1222 COVID-19 vaccine. The method was immunoSEQ multiplex PCR; TCRdb's version includes in-frame clones alone and lacks a portion of them. The sample has tens of thousands of clones; roughly four fifths are singletons. The material was peripheral blood, obtained on day 0 of AZD1222 vaccination. Receptors originate from an adult in good health.

This rearrangement joins TRBV30 to TRBJ1-2; D not certain. V was trimmed by 5 bases and J by 1 base, leaving 17 bases between them. The length of the CDR3 is 15 residues. CDR1 GTSNPN and CDR2 SVGIG come from the germline V gene (reference sequence). CDR3 region: CAWVLAASRNYGYTF. For the CDR3, the DNA is TGTGCCTGGGTTCTTGCGGCCAGTCGTAACTATGGCTACACCTTC. Filled out from reference TRBV30 and TRBJ1-2, the complete variable domain reads SQTIHQWPATLVQPVGSPLSLECTVEGTSNPNLYWYRQAAGRGLQLLFYSVGIGQISSEVPQNLSASRPQDRQFILSSKKLLLSDSGFYLCAWVLAASRNYGYTFGSGTRLTVV.

There are a few counts of this clone. The chain carries TRBV5-1 and TRBJ2-7; 9 bases match TRBD1. Trimming took 0 bases from V and 7 from J; bases not matched to a gene: 5. The CDR3 is made up of 14 amino acids. Germline CDR1 and CDR2: SGHRS and YFSETQ. The CDR3 DNA reads TGCGCCAGCAGCTTGGAACAGGGGGCGTGGGAGCAGTACTTC. It translates to CASSLEQGAWEQYF.

This clone has a count of ten or more. This rearrangement joins TRBV4-3 to TRBJ1-4; 10 nucleotides align to TRBD1. Germline values: CDR1 LGHNA, CDR2 YSLEER. This CDR3 is built from 20 residues. V was clipped by 2 bases and J by 0 bases; unmatched bases: 12. CDR3 sequence reads: CASSQPLGGQGTATNEKLFF. CDR3 DNA sequence: TGCGCCAGCAGCCAACCACTAGGGGGACAGGGGACTGCAACTAATGAAAAACTGTTTTTT.

CDR3 coding DNA: TGTGCCAGTAGTCTCCGGACAGGGGGCGGCGCAGATACGCAGTATTTT. This codes for CASSLRTGGGADTQYF. This rearrangement joins TRBV19 to TRBJ2-3; 11 positions agree with TRBD1. The CDR3 covers 16 residues. Per germline, CDR1 LNHDA and CDR2 SQIVND (reference sequence). The V and J ends lost 5 bases and 4 bases, in that order; junction bases with no gene match: 8.

The chain carries TRBV5-4 and TRBJ1-2; maybe TRBD1 (5 bases). V gave up 4 bases and J gave up 5 bases, with 21 bases separating them. Per germline, CDR1 SGHNT and CDR2 YYREEE (reference sequence). This CDR3 region has 16 residues. As DNA, the CDR3 is TGTGCCAGCAGCCCCCGGGTGGCAGGGCCCCCGTATGGCTACACCTTC. It translates to CASSPRVAGPPYGYTF.

The chain recombines TRBV9 with TRBJ1-1; D is ambiguous. The V and J ends lost 1 base and 4 bases respectively, with 11 bases between them. The CDR3 is made up of 14 amino acids. Germline V CDR1 and CDR2: SGDLS, YYNGEE. CDR3 residues: CASSVQGIGTEAFF. The CDR3 nucleotides read TGTGCCAGCAGCGTACAAGGGATTGGCACTGAAGCTTTCTTT. Complete variable domain (other parts from reference TRBV9 and TRBJ1-1): DSGVTQTPKHLITATGQRVTLRCSPRSGDLSVYWYQQSLDQGLQFLIQYYNGEERAKGNILERFSAQQFPDLHSELNLSSLELGDSALYFCASSVQGIGTEAFFGQGTRLTVV.

This sequence joins TRBV27 and TRBJ1-3; D is possibly TRBD1 (6 bases). Germline lookup yields CDR1 MNHEY and CDR2 SMNVEV (reference sequence). The CDR3 totals 16 residues. Trimming pared 7 bases from V and 1 base from J, leaving 17 bases between. CDR3 bases: TGTGCCAGCACCCCGGGGGCACCTCAATCTGGAAACACCATATATTTT. It is translated as CASTPGAPQSGNTIYF.

This clone appeared a single time. The gene calls are TRBV9 and TRBJ1-3; 7 nucleotides agree with TRBD1. Per germline, CDR1 SGDLS and CDR2 YYNGEE. The CDR3 contains 15 residues. J gave up 4 bases and V 0 bases, and 4 bases lay outside the gene matches. For the CDR3, the DNA is TGTGCCAGCAGCGTAGGCGGGACAGACGGAAACACCATATATTTT. Protein product: CASSVGGTDGNTIYF.

The V and J genes are TRBV4-1 and TRBJ2-7; D may be TRBD2 (5 bases). Germline V gene data show CDR1 as MGHRA and CDR2 as YSYEKL. V was shortened by 0 bases and J by 2 bases, with 14 bases between the two germline ends. CDR3 length: 16 amino acids. The DNA of the CDR3 is TGCGCCAGCAGCCAAGAATACCCGGGGATTACCTACGAGCAGTACTTC. Its translation: CASSQEYPGITYEQYF.

The chain uses TRBV5-1 and TRBJ2-7; a possible D gene is TRBD2 (5 bases). V lost 3 bases, J lost 1 base, and 8 bases lay in between. The CDR3 loop spans 13 amino acids. Germline CDR1 is SGHRS and CDR2 is YFSETQ. Written as DNA, the CDR3 is TGCGCCAGCAGCTCTAGCCCGTCCTACGAGCAGTACTTC. Translated: CASSSSPSYEQYF.

The chain joins TRBV7-2 to TRBJ1-5, with D possibly matching TRBD1 (5 bases). Trimming pared 2 bases from V and 4 bases from J, leaving 15 bases between. The CDR3 spans 16 residues. In germline, CDR1 is SGHTA, CDR2 FQGNSA. CDR3 coding DNA: TGTGCCAGCAGCTTAAGGGTAGGCAGGGAGAATCAGCCCCAGCATTTT. Protein sequence: CASSLRVGRENQPQHF. Based on the CDR3 plus reference TRBV7-2 and TRBJ1-5, the full variable domain is GAGVSQSPSNKVTEKGKDVELRCDPISGHTALYWYRQSLGQGLEFLIYFQGNSAPDKSGLPSDRFSAERTGGSVSTLTIQRTQQEDSAVYLCASSLRVGRENQPQHFGDGTRLSIL.

This clone was seen once. The V and J genes are TRBV10-3 and TRBJ2-2; the D gene is possibly TRBD1 (5 bases). Germline V gene lookup returns CDR1 ENHRY and CDR2 SYGVKD. The CDR3 has 17 residues. Trimming took off 0 bases at V and 1 base at J, with 12 bases between the two ends. The CDR3 is CAISESLQGLNTGELFF. The CDR3 DNA is TGTGCCATCAGTGAGTCGTTGCAGGGCTTGAACACCGGGGAGCTGTTTTTT.

About this clone: The sample holds other DNA sequences that translate to the same CDR3. The CDR3 loop reads CASRLTLNTEAFF. The CDR3 region has the DNA TGTGCCAGCAGGCTTACTCTGAACACTGAAGCTTTCTTT. This chain connects TRBV7-2 to TRBJ1-1; no clear D gene. V shed 6 bases and J shed 0 bases, with 8 bases lying between them. The CDR3 consists of 13 residues. Germline values: CDR1 SGHTA, CDR2 FQGNSA. The full variable domain, its missing parts supplied by reference TRBV7-2 and TRBJ1-1, is GAGVSQSPSNKVTEKGKDVELRCDPISGHTALYWYRQSLGQGLEFLIYFQGNSAPDKSGLPSDRFSAERTGGSVSTLTIQRTQQEDSAVYLCASRLTLNTEAFFGQGTRLTVV.

The genes are TRBV27 and TRBJ2-2; D may be TRBD1 (6 bases). The germline CDR1 and CDR2 sequences are MNHEY and SMNVEV (reference sequence). Deletions cut 3 bases from V and 1 base from J, with 9 bases between. This CDR3 is 15 amino acids long. The chain's CDR3 is CASSLQTGNTGELFF. CDR3 coding DNA: TGTGCCAGCAGTTTGCAGACAGGGAACACCGGGGAGCTGTTTTTT.

V is TRBV7-9 and J is TRBJ1-1, with D perhaps matching TRBD1 (6 bases). Trimming pared 2 bases from V and 8 bases from J, leaving 6 bases between. This CDR3 has 11 amino acids. Germline V gene lookup returns CDR1 SEHNR and CDR2 FQNEAQ (reference sequence). CDR3 nucleotide sequence: TGTGCCAGCAGCTTAACAGGGGAAGCTTTCTTT. It is translated as CASSLTGEAFF. The full variable domain, its missing parts supplied by reference TRBV7-9 and TRBJ1-1, is DTGVSQNPRHKITKRGQNVTFRCDPISEHNRLYWYRQTLGQGPEFLTYFQNEAQLEKSRLLSDRFSAERPKGSFSTLEIQRTEQGDSAMYLCASSLTGEAFFGQGTRLTVV.

The V and J genes are TRBV5-1 and TRBJ2-6, with D unclear. V shed 4 bases and J shed 0 bases, with 8 bases lying between them. The CDR3 contains 15 residues. Per germline, CDR1 SGHRS and CDR2 YFSETQ. CDR3 residues: CASSPLGSGANVLTF. Here the CDR3 DNA reads TGCGCCAGCAGCCCCCTGGGCTCTGGGGCCAACGTCCTGACTTTC.

This sequence joins TRBV10-2 and TRBJ1-2; D is uncertain. The CDR3 extends over 13 amino acids. Germline V CDR1 and CDR2: WSHSY, SAAADI. The germline V and J ends were trimmed by 3 bases and 6 bases, with 11 bases remaining between them. CDR3 sequence: CASSETWHDGYTF. DNA of the CDR3: TGCGCCAGCAGTGAAACGTGGCATGATGGCTACACCTTC.

The chain employs TRBV18 and TRBJ1-1, with TRBD1 matching 7 bases. V gave up 1 base and J gave up 1 base; unmatched junction bases: 3. CDR1 and CDR2 from the germline V gene are KGHSH and LQKENI. The CDR3 consists of 15 residues. CDR3 sequence (DNA): TGTGCCAGCTCACCACGGACAGGCACGAACACTGAAGCTTTCTTT. This gives the protein CASSPRTGTNTEAFF.

This sequence joins TRBV9 and TRBJ1-3, with a tentative D call TRBD1 (5 bases). CDR1 and CDR2 from the germline V gene are SGDLS and YYNGEE. The CDR3 has 15 residues. V was shortened by 0 bases and J by 3 bases, with 10 bases between the two germline ends. CDR3 sequence (DNA): TGTGCCAGCAGCGTAGGGGGGTTAAATGGAAACACCATATATTTT. Its protein is CASSVGGLNGNTIYF.

The CDR3 region is CASSLGSVGTDTQYF. In DNA form, the CDR3 reads TGTGCCAGCAGCTTGGGGTCAGTGGGGACAGATACGCAGTATTTT. The J gene is TRBJ2-3, the V gene TRBV5-8, with unresolved D. CDR3 length equals 15 residues. Trimming removed 0 bases from V and 3 bases from J, with 11 bases in between. From germline, CDR1 is SGHTS and CDR2 YDEGEE.

This rearrangement joins TRBV7-6 to TRBJ2-7, with TRBD1 matching over 11 bases. The CDR3 is 15 amino acids. The germline V gene encodes CDR1 SGHVS and CDR2 FNYEAQ. With V trimmed by 4 bases and J by 3 bases, 5 bases remained unmatched. The CDR3 DNA sequence: TGTGCCAGCAGCTCGGGGACAGGGGGGGGCTACGAGCAGTACTTC. It is translated as CASSSGTGGGYEQYF.

This clone has a single count. The rearrangement uses TRBV5-5 and TRBJ1-1; no firm D call. CDR3 length equals 15 residues. V was trimmed by 0 bases and J by 4 bases, leaving 13 bases between them. CDR1 is SGHKS, CDR2 YYEKEE, per germline (reference sequence). In nucleotides, the CDR3 is TGTGCCAGCAGCTTGGTTCCGGGTTTGAGCACTGAAGCTTTCTTT. It translates to CASSLVPGLSTEAFF.

The chain carries TRBV6-5 and TRBJ2-7, with D possibly being TRBD1 (5 bases). The CDR3 extends over 12 amino acids. CDR1 MNHEY and CDR2 SVGAGI come from the germline V gene. V lost 6 bases and J 4 bases, leaving 10 bases between the germline ends. The CDR3 DNA reads TGTGCCAGCAGGGGGCGCGGTTACGAGCAGTACTTC. It yields the protein CASRGRGYEQYF.

V is TRBV7-7 and J is TRBJ1-2, with D uncertain. The germline CDR1 and CDR2 sequences are SSHAT and FNYEAQ (reference sequence). The V and J ends lost 7 bases and 4 bases respectively, with 22 bases between them. This CDR3 comprises 16 residues. The CDR3 is CASTPPSNGEGYGYTF. The CDR3 region has the DNA TGTGCCAGCACCCCCCCCTCGAACGGGGAGGGCTATGGCTACACCTTC.

The gene calls are TRBV7-9 and TRBJ2-6, with D perhaps matching TRBD1 or TRBD2 (5 bases each). Trimming took 4 bases from V and 0 from J, leaving 13 bases between them. This CDR3 contains 17 residues. The germline V gene has CDR1 SEHNR and CDR2 FQNEAQ (reference sequence). The CDR3 sequence is CASSSPRDVSGANVLTF. The DNA of the CDR3 is TGTGCCAGCAGCTCCCCCCGGGACGTCTCTGGGGCCAACGTCCTGACTTTC.